The 4 T cell receptor beta chains below were found in one sample sequenced in a study of PD-1 blockade in classical Hodgkin lymphoma. After autologous stem cell transplantation all patients relapsed, and prior brentuximab vedotin exposure differed between cohorts. Profiling relied on immunoSEQ multiplex PCR, and the TCRdb table lists in-frame clones only, not all of them. The table includes 90,000 or so clones, around 90% detected once. The material sequenced was peripheral blood mononuclear cells (PBMCs), taken before the second cycle of nivolumab. Receptors were obtained from a human donor with classical Hodgkin lymphoma.

The genes are TRBV19 and TRBJ2-5; a weak D match, TRBD2 (5 bases). V lost 3 bases and J 2 bases, leaving 13 bases between the germline ends. The CDR3 is 15 amino acids. Germline CDR1 reads LNHDA; CDR2 reads SQIVND (reference sequence). The CDR3 DNA follows: TGTGCCAGTAGTATCGGGGTACGGATTCAAGAGACCCAGTACTTC. This encodes CASSIGVRIQETQYF.

The chain has TRBV9 and TRBJ2-2; TRBD2 might be the D (6 bases). Trimming took 0 bases from V and 2 from J, leaving 11 bases between them. CDR1 is SGDLS and CDR2 is YYNGEE in the germline V gene. This CDR3 has 16 residues. In DNA form, the CDR3 reads TGTGCCAGCAGCGTAGGTGTAGCGGATAACACCGGGGAGCTGTTTTTT. Translated: CASSVGVADNTGELFF.

V usage is TRBV18 and J usage is TRBJ2-1; D might be TRBD1 (7 bases). The ends were cut back, 5 bases at V and 7 bases at J, with 24 bases in the middle. Per the germline V gene, CDR1 is KGHSH and CDR2 is LQKENI. The CDR3 sequence is 17 residues long. CDR3 protein: CASSGGWGQRTRNEQFF. The DNA for the CDR3 is TGTGCCAGCTCAGGGGGGTGGGGACAGCGTACGAGAAATGAGCAGTTCTTC.

The V call is TRBV19, the J call TRBJ1-4; no reliable D call. The V end was cut by 3 bases, the J end by 1 base, with 9 bases between. The length of the CDR3 is 15 residues. Germline V lookup: CDR1 LNHDA, CDR2 SQIVND (reference sequence). The CDR3 here is CASSIGWRTNEKLFF. The CDR3 nucleotides read TGTGCCAGTAGTATCGGATGGAGAACTAATGAAAAACTGTTTTTT.